The clone carrying this TCR beta chain occurred once. Its specificity is unknown. The CDR3 is 13 residues long. CDR1 and CDR2 (germline): PRHDT, FYEKMQ (reference sequence). The V end was cut by 0 bases, the J end by 8 bases, with 10 bases between. The sample belongs to a study of cytomegalovirus exposure and HLA in healthy donors. Study-level results: Later, an analysis found that TCR clusters from the first cohort tended to co-occur in the roughly 110 validation repertoires.

Profiled with immunoSEQ multiplex PCR; TCRdb holds only in-frame clones, not every one. The profile shows 120,000 to 150,000 clones, approximately 88% of them singletons. This clonotype was obtained from a man between 18 and 35 years old in good health and CMV-seropositive. The material sequenced was PBMCs. The rearrangement links TRBV13 to TRBJ1-2; no definite D call. CDR3 sequence (DNA): TGTGCCAGCAGCTTAGGCCGGGTTCGGGGCTACACCTTC. Its protein is CASSLGRVRGYTF. Full variable domain (rest looked up from reference TRBV13 and TRBJ1-2): AAGVIQSPRHLIKEKRETATLKCYPIPRHDTVYWYQQGPGQDPQFLISFYEKMQSDKGSIPDRFSAQQFSDYHSELNMSSLELGDSALYFCASSLGRVRGYTFGSGTRLTVV.